This T cell receptor beta chain was captured in a study of metastatic and nonmetastatic thyroid tumors. MiXCR reprocessed the PCR reads for TCRdb. This sample has about 92,000 clones, with more than 13% found just once. Not a single patient had been given any form of treatment at any point before undergoing thyroid surgery. This clone was picked up a small number of times. Germline values: CDR1 SGHNT, CDR2 YENEEA. The CDR3 is 15 residues long. Trimming left V 0 bases short and J 2 bases short, with 10 bases between. The rearrangement joins TRBV11-3 to TRBJ2-5; D possibly corresponds to TRBD2 (7 bases). The TCR was taken from a female donor with papillary thyroid cancer or a benign thyroid nodule (not recorded which). Some clones in this sample may be carry-over from other donors' samples. The sample was blood. CDR3 sequence: CASSLDKGGQETQYF. The CDR3 DNA follows: TGTGCCAGCAGCTTAGATAAGGGGGGGCAAGAGACCCAGTACTTC.